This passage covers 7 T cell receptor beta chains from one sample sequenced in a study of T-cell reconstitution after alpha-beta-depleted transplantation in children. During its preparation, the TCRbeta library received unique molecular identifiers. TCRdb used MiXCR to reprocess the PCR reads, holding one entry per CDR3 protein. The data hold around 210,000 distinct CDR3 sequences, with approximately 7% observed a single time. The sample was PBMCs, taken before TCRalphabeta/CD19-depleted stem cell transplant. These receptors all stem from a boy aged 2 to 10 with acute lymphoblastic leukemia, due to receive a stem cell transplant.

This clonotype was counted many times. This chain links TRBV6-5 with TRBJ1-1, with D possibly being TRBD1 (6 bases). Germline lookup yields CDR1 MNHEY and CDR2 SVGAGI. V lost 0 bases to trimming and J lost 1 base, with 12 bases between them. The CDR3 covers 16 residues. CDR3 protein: CASSYSYGGANTEAFF. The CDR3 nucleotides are TGTGCCAGCAGTTACTCGTACGGGGGCGCGAACACTGAAGCTTTCTTT.

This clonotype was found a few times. The CDR3 is CASSWGAGGDTEAFF. CDR3 nucleotide sequence: TGTGCCAGCAGTTGGGGGGCAGGGGGAGACACTGAAGCTTTCTTT. The gene calls are TRBV9 and TRBJ1-1; TRBD1 aligns across 7 bases. The V gene end was trimmed by 5 bases and the J gene end by 3 bases; junction bases not matched to a gene: 10. Germline loops: CDR1 SGDLS, CDR2 YYNGEE. This CDR3 has 15 residues.

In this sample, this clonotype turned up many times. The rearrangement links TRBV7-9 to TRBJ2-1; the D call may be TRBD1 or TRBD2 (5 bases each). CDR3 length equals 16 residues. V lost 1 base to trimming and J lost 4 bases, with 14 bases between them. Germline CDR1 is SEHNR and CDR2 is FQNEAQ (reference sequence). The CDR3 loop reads CASSLGGGPQYNEQFF. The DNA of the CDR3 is TGTGCCAGCAGCTTAGGGGGCGGGCCCCAATACAATGAGCAGTTCTTC.

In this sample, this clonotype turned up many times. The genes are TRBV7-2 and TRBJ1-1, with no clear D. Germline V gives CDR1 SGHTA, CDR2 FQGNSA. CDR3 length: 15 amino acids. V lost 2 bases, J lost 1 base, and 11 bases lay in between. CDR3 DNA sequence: TGTGCCAGCAGCTTATACGACGGTGGGAACACTGAAGCTTTCTTT. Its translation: CASSLYDGGNTEAFF.

CDR3 amino acids: CWDWAGELFF. In DNA, the CDR3 is TGCTGGGATTGGGCCGGGGAGCTGTTTTTT. V and J are TRBV20-1 and TRBJ2-2; no clear D gene. Germline CDR1 reads DFQATT; CDR2 reads SNEGSKA (reference sequence). The CDR3 is 10 amino acids.

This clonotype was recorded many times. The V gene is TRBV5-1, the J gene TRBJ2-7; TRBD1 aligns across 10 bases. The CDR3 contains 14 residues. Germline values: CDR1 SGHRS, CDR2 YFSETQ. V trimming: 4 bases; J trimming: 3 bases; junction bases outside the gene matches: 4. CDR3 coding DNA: TGCGCCAGCAGCGGGGGACAGGGGATCTACGAGCAGTACTTC. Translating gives CASSGGQGIYEQYF.

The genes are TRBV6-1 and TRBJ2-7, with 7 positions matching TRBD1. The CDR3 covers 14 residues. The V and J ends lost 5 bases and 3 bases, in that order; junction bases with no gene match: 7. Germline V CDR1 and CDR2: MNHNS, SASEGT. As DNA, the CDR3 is TGTGCCAGCAGTCCCGGGACAGATTACTACGAGCAGTACTTC. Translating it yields CASSPGTDYYEQYF.